This T cell receptor beta chain was obtained from a study of memory CD4+ T cells and cytomegalovirus serostatus. Study summary: This sample comes from healthy Belgian adults, under 10 CMV seropositive, around 26 seronegative.

Single viable CD3+CD4+CD8-CD45RO+ cells were sorted as the memory CD4+ T cells. The authors' processing: Out-of-frame sequences were removed, leaving roughly 2.1 million distinct TCRbeta sequences. Assay: immunoSEQ multiplex PCR; the TCRdb copy retains only in-frame clones and omits some. D and trimming were read from the DNA, whereas the V and J calls and clone size are those reported in that table. Here the sample spans roughly 67,000 clones, about 70% being singletons. Trimming at V came to 2 bases and at J to 6 bases, leaving 6 bases not matched to a gene. In germline, CDR1 is MNHNS, CDR2 SASEGT. The CDR3 extends over 14 amino acids.

Material: memory CD4+ T cells from blood. The chain couples TRBV6-1 to TRBJ1-2; 7 bases line up with TRBD1. The receptor was isolated from an adult in good health and CMV-seropositive. CDR3 nucleotide sequence: TGTGCCAGCAGTGAATTACAGGGGTACGATGGCTACACCTTC. It encodes CASSELQGYDGYTF.